Listed below are T cell receptor beta chains from one sample, sequenced in a study of blood T cell repertoires in COVID-19. Generated by immunoSEQ multiplex PCR, the TCRdb table keeps only in-frame clones and is missing some. Of 150,000 or so clones listed, 75% to 90% are singletons. Sequenced: peripheral blood. The receptor set was obtained from a man aged 60-69 years with active or convalescent COVID-19. CDR3s include the opening cysteine and the closing phenylalanine or tryptophan.

v_call: TRBV19
cdr3_length: 14
j_call: TRBJ1-2
cdr3_aa: CASSIARDVYGYTF

v_call: TRBV7-9
cdr3_length: 13
j_call: TRBJ1-1
cdr3_aa: CASSPTRSTEAFF

v_call: TRBV12-3/TRBV12-4
cdr3_length: 11
j_call: TRBJ2-5
cdr3_aa: CATTSGETQYF

v_call: TRBV19
cdr3_length: 14
j_call: TRBJ1-5
cdr3_aa: CASYDRSRNQPQHF

v_call: TRBV5-4
cdr3_length: 12
j_call: TRBJ2-7
cdr3_aa: CASSWGQYEQYF

v_call: TRBV4-3
cdr3_length: 17
j_call: TRBJ2-1
cdr3_aa: CASSQGRGEGTYNEQFF

v_call: TRBV19
cdr3_length: 15
j_call: TRBJ2-2
cdr3_aa: CASSMGHLNTGELFF

v_call: TRBV7-2
cdr3_length: 15
j_call: TRBJ1-1
cdr3_aa: CASSPRPGLNTEAFF

v_call: TRBV2
cdr3_length: 13
j_call: TRBJ2-3
cdr3_aa: CASSSRGTDTQYF

v_call: TRBV6-4
cdr3_length: 12
j_call: TRBJ1-2
cdr3_aa: CASSESGVGYTF

v_call: TRBV18
cdr3_length: 15
j_call: TRBJ1-2
cdr3_aa: CASSMARGTGYGYTF

v_call: TRBV5-6
cdr3_length: 15
j_call: TRBJ1-1
cdr3_aa: CASTAATVAGTEAFF

v_call: TRBV5-4
cdr3_length: 13
j_call: TRBJ2-2
cdr3_aa: CASSFGRTGELFF

v_call: TRBV5-4
cdr3_length: 15
j_call: TRBJ2-1
cdr3_aa: CASSLGGLLYNEQFF

v_call: TRBV28
cdr3_length: 13
j_call: TRBJ1-2
cdr3_aa: CASKPGGFYGYTF

v_call: TRBV19
cdr3_length: 18
j_call: TRBJ1-5
cdr3_aa: CASSTQKVGAWRNQPQHF

v_call: TRBV9
cdr3_length: 16
j_call: TRBJ2-5
cdr3_aa: CASSVGVAGPQETQYF

v_call: TRBV28
cdr3_length: 12
j_call: TRBJ2-7
cdr3_aa: CASSFPWGEKYF

v_call: TRBV7-8
cdr3_length: 15
j_call: TRBJ2-7
cdr3_aa: CASSSTSGATYEQYF

v_call: TRBV28
cdr3_length: 18
j_call: TRBJ2-3
cdr3_aa: CASSLLRVRLVGTDTQYF

v_call: TRBV29-1
cdr3_length: 13
j_call: TRBJ1-2
cdr3_aa: CSVSTGGNYGYTF

v_call: TRBV5-6
cdr3_length: 13
j_call: TRBJ2-7
cdr3_aa: CASSRTTSYEQYF

v_call: TRBV20-1
cdr3_length: 11
j_call: TRBJ2-7
cdr3_aa: CSAAGVYEQYF

v_call: TRBV18
cdr3_length: 19
j_call: TRBJ2-2
cdr3_aa: CASSPKPTRCDRNTGELFF

v_call: TRBV30
cdr3_length: 14
j_call: TRBJ1-1
cdr3_aa: CAWSVGTGGSEAFF

v_call: TRBV28
cdr3_length: 15
j_call: TRBJ1-5
cdr3_aa: CASTKGPGQGSPQHF

v_call: TRBV6-5
cdr3_length: 13
j_call: TRBJ1-2
cdr3_aa: CASSGQKNYGYTF

v_call: TRBV4-3
cdr3_length: 17
j_call: TRBJ2-3
cdr3_aa: CASSESSSGRGTDTQYF

v_call: TRBV24-1
cdr3_length: 14
j_call: TRBJ2-1
cdr3_aa: CATSGLVGSDEQFF

v_call: TRBV3-1/TRBV3-2
cdr3_length: 17
j_call: TRBJ1-5
cdr3_aa: CASKPPVAFYSNQPQHF

v_call: TRBV30
cdr3_length: 14
j_call: TRBJ1-2
cdr3_aa: CAWSVPSGAYGYTF

v_call: TRBV6-2/TRBV6-3
cdr3_length: 12
j_call: TRBJ1-2
cdr3_aa: CASSWGQYGYTF

v_call: TRBV28
cdr3_length: 15
j_call: TRBJ2-2
cdr3_aa: CASSPHRQGAGELFF

v_call: TRBV23-1
cdr3_length: 12
j_call: TRBJ1-6
cdr3_aa: CARLTWNSPLHF

v_call: TRBV24-1
cdr3_length: 13
j_call: TRBJ2-1
cdr3_aa: CATSDSQGREQFF

v_call: TRBV7-9
cdr3_length: 13
j_call: TRBJ1-1
cdr3_aa: CASSFRENTEAFF

v_call: TRBV24-1
cdr3_length: 16
j_call: TRBJ2-7
cdr3_aa: CATSDSGTGDTDEQYF

v_call: TRBV2
cdr3_length: 13
j_call: TRBJ2-5
cdr3_aa: CASDKNNQETQYF

v_call: TRBV5-1
cdr3_length: 15
j_call: TRBJ2-1
cdr3_aa: CASSLAVNSYNEQFF

v_call: TRBV6-5
cdr3_length: 13
j_call: TRBJ1-5
cdr3_aa: CASSYSRSQPQHF

v_call: TRBV7-2
cdr3_length: 13
j_call: TRBJ1-5
cdr3_aa: CASSRQGNQPQHF

v_call: TRBV5-1
cdr3_length: 16
j_call: TRBJ2-1
cdr3_aa: CASSLRGGGGHNEQFF

v_call: TRBV2
cdr3_length: 13
j_call: TRBJ2-3
cdr3_aa: CASSYARTDTQYF

v_call: TRBV7-2
cdr3_length: 16
j_call: TRBJ1-2
cdr3_aa: CASSLEAGQAYYGYTF

v_call: TRBV5-3
cdr3_length: 13
j_call: TRBJ2-7
cdr3_aa: CARSLTAGPEQYF

v_call: TRBV11-2
cdr3_length: 14
j_call: TRBJ2-7
cdr3_aa: CASSPPAVTYEQYF

v_call: TRBV2
cdr3_length: 15
j_call: TRBJ1-2
cdr3_aa: CASSEGRGRGNGYTF

v_call: TRBV16
cdr3_length: 13
j_call: TRBJ1-1
cdr3_aa: CASSLQLNTEAFF

v_call: TRBV5-1
cdr3_length: 16
j_call: TRBJ1-6
cdr3_aa: CASRSTGGAENSPLHF

v_call: TRBV19
cdr3_length: 18
j_call: TRBJ2-2
cdr3_aa: CASSIGLAGGRNTGELFF

v_call: TRBV5-8
cdr3_length: 17
j_call: TRBJ1-2
cdr3_aa: CASSSPGEATTFDGYTF

v_call: TRBV4-1
cdr3_length: 16
j_call: TRBJ2-1
cdr3_aa: CASSQNLAEPYNEQFF

v_call: TRBV29-1
cdr3_length: 13
j_call: TRBJ2-7
cdr3_aa: CSFFKWENNEQYF

v_call: TRBV11-2
cdr3_length: 13
j_call: TRBJ2-7
cdr3_aa: CASSRTGSYEQYF